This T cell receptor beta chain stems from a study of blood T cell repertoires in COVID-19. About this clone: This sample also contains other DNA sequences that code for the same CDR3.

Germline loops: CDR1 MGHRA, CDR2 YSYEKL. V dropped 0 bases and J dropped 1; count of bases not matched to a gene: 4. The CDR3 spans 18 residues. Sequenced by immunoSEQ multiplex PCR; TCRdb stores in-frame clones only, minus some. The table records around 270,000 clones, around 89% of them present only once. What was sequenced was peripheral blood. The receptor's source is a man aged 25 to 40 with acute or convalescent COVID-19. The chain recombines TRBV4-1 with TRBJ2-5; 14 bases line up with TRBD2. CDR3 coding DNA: TGCGCCAGCAGCCAAGATCCAGGACTAGCGGGGGGCCAAGAGACCCAGTACTTC. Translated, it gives CASSQDPGLAGGQETQYF.